The clone carrying this TCR beta chain was detected only a few times. The entry originates in a study of blood T cell repertoires in COVID-19. Study-wide background: Specimens from acute and convalescent COVID-19 originated in the United States, Italy and Spain.

TCRdb's table, derived via immunoSEQ multiplex PCR, lists solely in-frame clones and lacks some. This sample has 200,000 to 250,000 clones; approximately 83% occur once, and the top ten carry roughly 7.4%. The V gene's germline CDR1 is MDHEN and CDR2 SYDVKM. The trim removed 2 bases at V and 8 bases at J, leaving 11 bases unmatched. The CDR3 covers 15 residues. The chain couples TRBV28 to TRBJ1-1; 7 bases fit TRBD1. The sequence was obtained from a woman in her forties or fifties with acute or convalescent COVID-19. The sequencing sample was made of peripheral blood. The CDR3 loop reads CASSLAYTGVAEAFF. DNA of the CDR3: TGTGCCAGCAGTTTAGCGTATACAGGGGTGGCAGAAGCTTTCTTT. Based on the CDR3 plus reference TRBV28 and TRBJ1-1, the full variable domain is DVKVTQSSRYLVKRTGEKVFLECVQDMDHENMFWYRQDPGLGLRLIYFSYDVKMKEKGDIPEGYSVSREKKERFSLILESASTNQTSMYLCASSLAYTGVAEAFFGQGTRLTVV.